The TCR beta chain under discussion was sequenced for a study of T cell responses to AZD1222 COVID-19 vaccine. Study observations and caveats: Clonal diversity was possibly underestimated, and white British individuals and females predominated among donors.

Profiling relied on immunoSEQ multiplex PCR, and the TCRdb table lists in-frame clones only, not all of them. The data show 150,000 or so clones, about 92% seen once. A word on this clone: Antigen unknown.

This sequence was found in an adult in good health. Here the sequenced sample was peripheral blood, taken on day 0 of MenACWY control vaccination.

The DNA of the CDR3 is TGTGCCAGCAGTTACTCGGTGACTAGCGACTCCACAGATACGCAGTATTTT. Its translation is CASSYSVTSDSTDTQYF. This rearrangement joins TRBV6-2 or TRBV6-3 to TRBJ2-3; 8 bases fit TRBD2. CDR3 length equals 17 residues. V gave up 0 bases and J gave up 2 bases; unmatched junction bases: 7. Germline V gene sequence: CDR1 MNHEY, CDR2 SVGEGT.